This T cell receptor beta chain was recovered during a study of shared clonotypes between healthy human individuals. Trimming cost V 8 bases and J 5 bases, with 10 bases left between them. This CDR3 is 13 amino acids long. The V gene's germline CDR1 is KGHSH and CDR2 LQKENI. Assay used: immunoSEQ multiplex PCR; TCRdb lists only in-frame clones, some missing. Among some 470,000 clones listed, 75% to 85% were seen once. The chain joins TRBV18 to TRBJ1-6; no definite D call. The TCR was taken from a woman aged 40-49 years in good health. Some clones in this sample may be carry-over from other donors' samples. Material for sequencing was PBMCs. CDR3 region: CASKGQDNSPLHF. The CDR3 DNA is TGTGCCAGCAAAGGGCAGGATAATTCACCCCTCCACTTT.